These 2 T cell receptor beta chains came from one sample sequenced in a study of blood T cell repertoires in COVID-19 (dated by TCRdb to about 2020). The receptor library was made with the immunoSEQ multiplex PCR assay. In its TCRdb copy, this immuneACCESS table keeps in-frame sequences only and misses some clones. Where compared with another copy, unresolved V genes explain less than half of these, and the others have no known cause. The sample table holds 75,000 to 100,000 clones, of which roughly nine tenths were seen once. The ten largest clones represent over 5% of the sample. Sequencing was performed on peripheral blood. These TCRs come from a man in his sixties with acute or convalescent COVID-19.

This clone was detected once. This chain's CDR3 is CASSRGSSYNEQFF. CDR3 sequence (DNA): TGTGCCAGTAGTCGGGGGAGCTCCTACAATGAGCAGTTCTTC. This chain joins TRBV19 and TRBJ2-1; possible D gene TRBD2, 6 bases. The length of the CDR3 is 14 residues. Trimming removed 5 bases from V and 0 bases from J, with 8 bases in between. CDR1 and CDR2 from the germline V gene are LNHDA and SQIVND (reference sequence).

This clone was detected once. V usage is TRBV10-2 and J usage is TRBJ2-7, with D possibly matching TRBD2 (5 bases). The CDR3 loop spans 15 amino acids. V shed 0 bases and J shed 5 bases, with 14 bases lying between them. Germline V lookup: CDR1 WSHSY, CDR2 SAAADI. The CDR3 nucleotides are TGCGCCAGCAGTGAGTCGACGGGGTTGAACGACGAGCAGTACTTC. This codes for CASSESTGLNDEQYF.